The 9 T cell receptor beta chains below all came from one sample that was sequenced in a study of CD8 T cells in Susac syndrome. RNA was extracted with the RNeasy kit, and a quantity of about 0.45 to 1 ug was reverse transcribed using random hexamers. TCRdb used MiXCR to reprocess the immunoSEQ multiplex PCR reads, holding one entry per CDR3 protein. The table has tens of thousands of distinct CDR3 sequences, roughly 93% seen once. The sequenced sample was CD4+ T cells from PBMCs. The source of these receptors is a human donor with Susac syndrome.

The chain links TRBV29-1 to TRBJ1-1; D gene ambiguous. The length of the CDR3 is 10 residues. Trimming took 4 bases from V and 11 from J, leaving 11 bases between them. Germline V gene lookup returns CDR1 SQVTM and CDR2 ANQGSEA. The CDR3 coding sequence is TGCAGCGTTGGCCAGGCGGTCGCTTTCTTT. Translated: CSVGQAVAFF.

The rearrangement uses TRBV2 and TRBJ1-2; TRBD1 is a possible D gene (5 bases). This CDR3 region has 15 residues. Germline CDR1 and CDR2: SNHLY and FYNNEI. Trimming pared 3 bases from V and 8 bases from J, leaving 19 bases between. The DNA for the CDR3 is TGTGCCAGCAGTGAGGTTAGGGGCTGGCAGCGAGGCTACACCTTC. Amino acid sequence: CASSEVRGWQRGYTF.

This chain's CDR3 is CASSRLAGGPGDTQYF. CDR3 nucleotide sequence: TGTGCCAGCAGCCGACTAGCGGGGGGGCCGGGAGATACGCAGTATTTT. The rearrangement joins TRBV6-1 to TRBJ2-3, with TRBD2 matching 14 bases. Germline CDR1 and CDR2: MNHNS and SASEGT. The CDR3 loop spans 16 amino acids. Trimming cost V 6 bases and J 5 bases; bases outside gene matches: 7.

V usage is TRBV28 and J usage is TRBJ1-2; a possible D gene is TRBD1 (5 bases). The CDR3 has 16 residues. Germline V gene lookup returns CDR1 MDHEN and CDR2 SYDVKM. V lost 6 bases, J lost 1 base, and 18 bases lay in between. CDR3 nucleotide sequence: TGTGCCAGCAGCCCTCAGTCAGGGAGAAATAACTATGGCTACACCTTC. It translates to CASSPQSGRNNYGYTF.

The chain links TRBV5-1 to TRBJ2-7; D might be TRBD1 (5 bases). Germline V gene sequence: CDR1 SGHRS, CDR2 YFSETQ. V gave up 4 bases and J gave up 2 bases, with 19 bases separating them. The CDR3 runs 16 residues. CDR3 loop: CASSPRVDSQAYEQYF. The CDR3 DNA reads TGCGCCAGCAGCCCCCGAGTCGACAGCCAGGCCTACGAGCAGTACTTC.

The rearrangement uses TRBV6-5 and TRBJ1-1; 7 bases map to TRBD1. This CDR3 is built from 16 residues. J gave up 3 bases and V 2 bases, and 9 bases lay outside the gene matches. Germline V gene lookup returns CDR1 MNHEY and CDR2 SVGAGI. Written as DNA, the CDR3 is TGTGCCAGCAGTTACGGGAGGGGGCAAGGGGACACTGAAGCTTTCTTT. Residues: CASSYGRGQGDTEAFF.

DNA for the CDR3: TGTGCCAGCGAAGAGGTCGGGGGGACCTACGAGCAGTACTTC. Translated, it gives CASEEVGGTYEQYF. V is TRBV2 and J is TRBJ2-7, with 7 bases matching TRBD2. This CDR3 is 14 amino acids long. J was trimmed by 2 bases and V by 8 bases; bases with no gene match: 9. The V gene's germline CDR1 is SNHLY and CDR2 FYNNEI.

This sequence joins TRBV7-2 and TRBJ2-2; the D gene is possibly TRBD2 (5 bases). This CDR3 spans 12 amino acids. V was pared by 7 bases and J by 8 bases, with 11 bases between. Looked up from germline, CDR1 is SGHTA and CDR2 is FQGNSA. The CDR3 sequence: CASNQRAGELFF. The CDR3 DNA sequence: TGTGCCAGCAATCAGAGGGCGGGGGAGCTGTTTTTT.

The V gene is TRBV7-9, the J gene TRBJ2-3, with D uncertain. The CDR3 is 12 amino acids. Germline lookup yields CDR1 SEHNR and CDR2 FQNEAQ (reference sequence). V was trimmed by 5 bases and J by 6 bases, leaving 9 bases between them. CDR3 coding DNA: TGTGCCAGCAGCCGCGGTCCCGATACGCAGTATTTT. Its translation: CASSRGPDTQYF.